The next 5 T cell receptor beta chains were all read from a single sample in a study of cytomegalovirus exposure and HLA in healthy donors. Amplification used 60 Vbeta primers and 13 Jbeta primers. The data were produced by immunoSEQ multiplex PCR, yet TCRdb's version contains in-frame clones alone and is incomplete. The sample includes 85,000 to 95,000 clones, around 68% of them seen just once. Sequenced material: PBMCs. Source of these receptors: a man aged 25-40 years in good health and CMV-seropositive.

The J gene is TRBJ1-1, the V gene TRBV27; TRBD1 matches 9 bases. The CDR3 covers 15 residues. J lost 0 bases, V lost 8 bases, and 7 bases had no gene match. CDR1 and CDR2 from the germline V gene are MNHEY and SMNVEV (reference sequence). CDR3: CASFFGTGLNTEAFF. The CDR3 DNA sequence: TGTGCCAGCTTTTTCGGGACAGGGTTGAACACTGAAGCTTTCTTT.

This clone was seen a few times. The chain recombines TRBV7-9 with TRBJ1-1; tentatively, D is TRBD1 (5 bases). V lost 2 bases and J lost 4, with 11 bases in between. The CDR3 sequence is 14 residues long. Germline lookup yields CDR1 SEHNR and CDR2 FQNEAQ (reference sequence). The DNA for the CDR3 is TGTGCCAGCAGCTTATTGGCGGGGGGCACTGAAGCTTTCTTT. Encoded protein: CASSLLAGGTEAFF.

The chain combines TRBV28 with TRBJ2-5; the match to TRBD1 covers 9 bases. Unmatched junction bases numbered 5, after V lost 6 bases and J lost 6 bases. Germline V gene data show CDR1 as MDHEN and CDR2 as SYDVKM. The CDR3 extends over 13 amino acids. The DNA of the CDR3 is TGTGCCAGCAGGGGGACAGGGAGACAGACCCAGTACTTC. Translation gives CASRGTGRQTQYF.

This clone turned up a few times. The chain recombines TRBV5-5 with TRBJ1-1; TRBD1 agrees at 7 bases. CDR1 and CDR2 from the germline V gene are SGHKS and YYEKEE (reference sequence). J gave up 0 bases and V 3 bases, and 8 bases lay outside the gene matches. This CDR3 has 16 amino acids. The chain's CDR3 is CASSSTGSLMNTEAFF. The CDR3 DNA reads as TGTGCCAGCAGCTCGACAGGGAGCCTCATGAACACTGAAGCTTTCTTT.

The J gene is TRBJ2-2, the V gene TRBV5-6, with 7 bases aligning to TRBD1. V lost 2 bases and J lost 4; bases outside the gene matches: 8. The germline gives CDR1 SGHDT, CDR2 YYEEEE. This CDR3 spans 16 amino acids. This chain's CDR3 is CASSLDLRTGTGELFF. For the CDR3, the DNA is TGTGCCAGCAGCTTAGACCTCCGGACAGGCACCGGGGAGCTGTTTTTT.